This is a list of T cell receptor beta chains from one sample in a study of blood T cell repertoires in COVID-19. The table came from immunoSEQ multiplex PCR; TCRdb's copy has only in-frame clones and leaves some out. This table has around 300,000 clones, about nine tenths appearing once. Material for sequencing was peripheral blood. The receptors were sampled from a man aged 50-59 years with acute or convalescent COVID-19. Both conserved end residues are part of each CDR3. The order of the fields is D gene, V gene, clone size, J gene, CDR3 protein, CDR3 DNA. D genes are given only for firm matches. Only some rows state a clone size, as once, few, many or a class for expanded clones.

d_call: -
v_call: TRBV4-2
clone_size: once
j_call: TRBJ2-3
cdr3_aa: CASSRGSAGSTDTQYF
cdr3_nt: TGTGCCAGCAGCAGGGGCTCGGCGGGGAGCACAGATACGCAGTATTTT

d_call: -
v_call: TRBV30
clone_size: -
j_call: TRBJ1-5
cdr3_aa: CAWSWEGAGNQPQHF
cdr3_nt: TGTGCCTGGAGTTGGGAGGGCGCCGGCAATCAGCCCCAGCATTTT

d_call: TRBD1
v_call: TRBV4-1
clone_size: -
j_call: TRBJ2-1
cdr3_aa: CASSQGQGNHNEQFF
cdr3_nt: TGCGCCAGCAGCCAAGGACAGGGTAACCACAATGAGCAGTTCTTC

d_call: -
v_call: TRBV7-9
clone_size: -
j_call: TRBJ2-1
cdr3_aa: CASSHPTGPSNEQFF
cdr3_nt: TGTGCCAGCAGCCACCCGACAGGCCCCTCCAATGAGCAGTTCTTC

d_call: -
v_call: TRBV7-8
clone_size: -
j_call: TRBJ1-5
cdr3_aa: CASSARGANQPQHF
cdr3_nt: TGTGCCAGCAGCGCCCGGGGGGCTAATCAGCCCCAGCATTTT

d_call: -
v_call: TRBV11-2
clone_size: -
j_call: TRBJ1-2
cdr3_aa: CASSLSGSGGYTF
cdr3_nt: TGTGCCAGCAGCTTAAGCGGGAGCGGGGGCTACACCTTC

d_call: -
v_call: TRBV7-9
clone_size: -
j_call: TRBJ1-1
cdr3_aa: CASSPDWPNTEAFF
cdr3_nt: TGTGCCAGCAGCCCTGACTGGCCGAACACTGAAGCTTTCTTT

d_call: -
v_call: TRBV7-8
clone_size: -
j_call: TRBJ2-3
cdr3_aa: CASSQREGVADTQYF
cdr3_nt: TGTGCCAGCAGCCAGCGAGAAGGGGTTGCAGATACGCAGTATTTT

d_call: -
v_call: TRBV2
clone_size: -
j_call: TRBJ2-2
cdr3_aa: CASSGQGGSNTGELFF
cdr3_nt: TGTGCCAGCAGCGGACAAGGTGGATCGAACACCGGGGAGCTGTTTTTT

d_call: -
v_call: TRBV5-8
clone_size: once
j_call: TRBJ1-6
cdr3_aa: CASSLGAGSYNSPLHF
cdr3_nt: TGTGCCAGCAGCTTGGGCGCGGGCTCCTATAATTCACCCCTCCACTTT

d_call: -
v_call: TRBV4-2
clone_size: -
j_call: TRBJ2-5
cdr3_aa: CASSQEEGRETQYF
cdr3_nt: TGTGCCAGCAGCCAAGAGGAAGGGAGGGAGACCCAGTACTTC

d_call: TRBD2
v_call: TRBV11-3
clone_size: once
j_call: TRBJ2-1
cdr3_aa: CASSSGLGNEQFF
cdr3_nt: TGTGCCAGCAGCTCGGGACTAGGGAATGAGCAGTTCTTC

d_call: -
v_call: TRBV7-9
clone_size: once
j_call: TRBJ1-1
cdr3_aa: CASSFGGNTEAFF
cdr3_nt: TGTGCCAGCAGCTTCGGAGGGAACACTGAAGCTTTCTTT

d_call: -
v_call: TRBV7-2
clone_size: many
j_call: TRBJ2-7
cdr3_aa: CASSFWGGHEQYF
cdr3_nt: TGTGCCAGCAGCTTTTGGGGAGGCCACGAGCAGTACTTC

d_call: TRBD1
v_call: TRBV6-6
clone_size: -
j_call: TRBJ2-7
cdr3_aa: CASTQGTGGPYEQYF
cdr3_nt: TGTGCCAGCACCCAAGGGACAGGGGGTCCCTACGAGCAGTACTTC

d_call: -
v_call: TRBV7-9
clone_size: few
j_call: TRBJ1-5
cdr3_aa: CASSHTAGGDQPQHF
cdr3_nt: TGTGCCAGCAGCCACACGGCCGGGGGAGATCAGCCCCAGCATTTT

d_call: -
v_call: TRBV10-2
clone_size: -
j_call: TRBJ1-5
cdr3_aa: CASSDSALNQPQHF
cdr3_nt: TGCGCCAGCAGCGACAGCGCCCTAAATCAGCCCCAGCATTTT

d_call: -
v_call: TRBV3-1/TRBV3-2
clone_size: -
j_call: TRBJ2-1
cdr3_aa: CASSQAWGGAGNEQFF
cdr3_nt: TGTGCCAGCAGCCAAGCGTGGGGGGGCGCGGGCAATGAGCAGTTCTTC

d_call: -
v_call: TRBV27
clone_size: -
j_call: TRBJ1-5
cdr3_aa: CATSAGGRSQHF
cdr3_nt: TGTGCCACCTCGGCGGGGGGAAGATCCCAGCATTTT

d_call: -
v_call: TRBV10-2
clone_size: -
j_call: TRBJ1-6
cdr3_aa: CASSEHSPQESPLHF
cdr3_nt: TGCGCCAGCAGTGAGCATAGCCCCCAAGAGTCACCCCTCCACTTT

d_call: -
v_call: TRBV2
clone_size: -
j_call: TRBJ1-4
cdr3_aa: CASSEGREKLFF
cdr3_nt: TGTGCCAGCAGTGAGGGCCGGGAAAAACTGTTTTTT

d_call: TRBD2
v_call: TRBV27
clone_size: once
j_call: TRBJ2-2
cdr3_aa: CASSQRTSGGVNTGELFF
cdr3_nt: TGTGCCAGCAGTCAACGGACTAGCGGGGGGGTTAACACCGGGGAGCTGTTTTTT

d_call: TRBD1
v_call: TRBV5-6
clone_size: -
j_call: TRBJ1-5
cdr3_aa: CASHRGGGNQPQHF
cdr3_nt: TGTGCCAGTCACAGGGGCGGGGGCAATCAGCCCCAGCATTTT

d_call: -
v_call: TRBV5-6
clone_size: -
j_call: TRBJ2-5
cdr3_aa: CASSLKWGLDPSMTQYF
cdr3_nt: TGTGCCAGCAGCTTGAAGTGGGGGCTGGACCCCTCCATGACCCAGTACTTC

d_call: -
v_call: TRBV6-5
clone_size: once
j_call: TRBJ1-2
cdr3_aa: CASSPFRDLTSYTF
cdr3_nt: TGTGCCAGCAGTCCCTTCAGGGACTTAACTAGCTACACCTTC

d_call: -
v_call: TRBV10-3
clone_size: -
j_call: TRBJ1-2
cdr3_aa: CAIRDGPRGYTF
cdr3_nt: TGTGCCATCAGGGATGGCCCGCGGGGCTACACCTTC

d_call: TRBD1
v_call: TRBV7-9
clone_size: -
j_call: TRBJ1-5
cdr3_aa: CASSPGTGGNQPQHF
cdr3_nt: TGTGCCAGCAGCCCCGGGACAGGGGGCAATCAGCCCCAGCATTTT

d_call: -
v_call: TRBV5-4
clone_size: few
j_call: TRBJ2-1
cdr3_aa: CASSTTTLPYNEQFF
cdr3_nt: TGTGCCAGCAGCACTACTACCCTCCCCTACAATGAGCAGTTCTTC

d_call: TRBD1
v_call: TRBV7-9
clone_size: -
j_call: TRBJ1-5
cdr3_aa: CASSWAGGDRSNQPQHF
cdr3_nt: TGTGCCAGCAGCTGGGCAGGGGGCGATCGTAGCAATCAGCCCCAGCATTTT

d_call: -
v_call: TRBV3-1/TRBV3-2
clone_size: -
j_call: TRBJ1-2
cdr3_aa: CASSAAGGRGGYTF
cdr3_nt: TGTGCCAGCAGCGCGGCGGGGGGTAGAGGTGGCTACACCTTC

d_call: TRBD1
v_call: TRBV6-5
clone_size: -
j_call: TRBJ1-2
cdr3_aa: CASSSRGQGINGYTF
cdr3_nt: TGTGCCAGCAGTTCCAGGGGACAGGGGATTAATGGCTACACCTTC

d_call: -
v_call: TRBV20-1
clone_size: -
j_call: TRBJ1-5
cdr3_aa: CSASAGVNQPQHF
cdr3_nt: TGCAGTGCTAGTGCGGGGGTCAATCAGCCCCAGCATTTT

d_call: TRBD2
v_call: TRBV29-1
clone_size: -
j_call: TRBJ2-3
cdr3_aa: CSFRLAGEPDTQYF
cdr3_nt: TGCAGCTTCCGTCTAGCGGGGGAGCCCGATACGCAGTATTTT

d_call: TRBD1
v_call: TRBV5-1
clone_size: -
j_call: TRBJ1-5
cdr3_aa: CASSPDRGNQPQHF
cdr3_nt: TGCGCCAGCAGCCCTGACAGGGGTAATCAGCCCCAGCATTTT

d_call: -
v_call: TRBV30
clone_size: -
j_call: TRBJ1-2
cdr3_aa: CAWSVGGVYGYTF
cdr3_nt: TGTGCCTGGAGTGTAGGCGGGGTCTATGGCTACACCTTC

d_call: -
v_call: TRBV5-1
clone_size: -
j_call: TRBJ2-3
cdr3_aa: CASSPPITGSADTQYF
cdr3_nt: TGCGCCAGCAGTCCCCCGATTACAGGGAGCGCAGATACGCAGTATTTT

d_call: -
v_call: TRBV5-8
clone_size: -
j_call: TRBJ1-3
cdr3_aa: CASSSGGVGNTIYF
cdr3_nt: TGTGCCAGCAGCTCGGGCGGGGTCGGAAACACCATATATTTT

d_call: -
v_call: TRBV7-3
clone_size: -
j_call: TRBJ1-1
cdr3_aa: CASSPTGVNTEAFF
cdr3_nt: TGTGCCAGCAGCCCCACGGGAGTGAACACTGAAGCTTTCTTT

d_call: -
v_call: TRBV5-4
clone_size: -
j_call: TRBJ2-5
cdr3_aa: CASSLGASTEETQYF
cdr3_nt: TGTGCCAGCAGCTTGGGCGCATCAACGGAAGAGACCCAGTACTTC

d_call: -
v_call: TRBV25-1
clone_size: -
j_call: TRBJ2-3
cdr3_aa: CASQGNTDTQYF
cdr3_nt: TGTGCCAGCCAGGGGAACACAGATACGCAGTATTTT

d_call: -
v_call: TRBV30
clone_size: -
j_call: TRBJ2-3
cdr3_aa: CAWSAGAYTDTQYF
cdr3_nt: TGTGCCTGGAGTGCAGGGGCCTACACAGATACGCAGTATTTT

d_call: -
v_call: TRBV6-5
clone_size: -
j_call: TRBJ1-2
cdr3_aa: CASSYGGQWSYTF
cdr3_nt: TGTGCCAGCAGTTACGGCGGCCAGTGGAGCTACACCTTC

d_call: -
v_call: TRBV9
clone_size: -
j_call: TRBJ2-5
cdr3_aa: CASSVGRSGETQYF
cdr3_nt: TGTGCCAGCAGCGTAGGTCGATCGGGGGAGACCCAGTACTTC

d_call: TRBD1
v_call: TRBV27
clone_size: -
j_call: TRBJ2-7
cdr3_aa: CASNLLGTGEGQYF
cdr3_nt: TGTGCCAGCAACCTCCTCGGGACAGGTGAAGGGCAGTACTTC

d_call: -
v_call: TRBV6-5
clone_size: -
j_call: TRBJ1-5
cdr3_aa: CASSYSTGNNQPQHF
cdr3_nt: TGTGCCAGCAGTTACTCGACGGGGAACAATCAGCCCCAGCATTTT

d_call: TRBD1
v_call: TRBV7-9
clone_size: -
j_call: TRBJ2-3
cdr3_aa: CASSHATGAATDTQYF
cdr3_nt: TGTGCCAGCAGCCATGCGACAGGGGCGGCCACAGATACGCAGTATTTT

d_call: TRBD1
v_call: TRBV3-1/TRBV3-2
clone_size: few
j_call: TRBJ2-5
cdr3_aa: CASRHRDRGETQYF
cdr3_nt: TGTGCCAGCAGGCACAGGGACAGGGGGGAGACCCAGTACTTC

d_call: TRBD1
v_call: TRBV11-3
clone_size: -
j_call: TRBJ2-1
cdr3_aa: CASSKRGQGDYNEQFF
cdr3_nt: TGTGCCAGCAGCAAAAGGGGGCAGGGGGACTACAATGAGCAGTTCTTC

d_call: -
v_call: TRBV5-1
clone_size: once
j_call: TRBJ2-5
cdr3_aa: CASSLETAVEATQYF
cdr3_nt: TGCGCCAGCAGCTTGGAGACAGCCGTCGAGGCGACCCAGTACTTC

d_call: -
v_call: TRBV7-9
clone_size: -
j_call: TRBJ2-7
cdr3_aa: CASSLELRDEQYF
cdr3_nt: TGTGCCAGCAGCTTAGAGCTGAGGGACGAGCAGTACTTC

d_call: -
v_call: TRBV12-5
clone_size: -
j_call: TRBJ1-1
cdr3_aa: CASGLSLNTEAFF
cdr3_nt: TGTGCTAGTGGTCTTAGCCTGAACACTGAAGCTTTCTTT

d_call: -
v_call: TRBV7-6
clone_size: once
j_call: TRBJ1-3
cdr3_aa: CASSLKGGTGNTIYF
cdr3_nt: TGTGCCAGCAGCTTAAAGGGAGGCACTGGAAACACCATATATTTT

d_call: TRBD1
v_call: TRBV5-1
clone_size: -
j_call: TRBJ1-1
cdr3_aa: CASSFGTAEAFF
cdr3_nt: TGCGCCAGCAGCTTCGGGACAGCTGAAGCTTTCTTT

d_call: TRBD1
v_call: TRBV14
clone_size: -
j_call: TRBJ2-1
cdr3_aa: CASSQEYRGTSSYNEQFF
cdr3_nt: TGTGCCAGCAGCCAAGAATACAGGGGGACCAGCTCCTACAATGAGCAGTTCTTC

d_call: -
v_call: TRBV13
clone_size: once
j_call: TRBJ1-1
cdr3_aa: CASSSPGGMNTEAFF
cdr3_nt: TGTGCCAGCAGTTCCCCCGGCGGCATGAACACTGAAGCTTTCTTT

d_call: -
v_call: TRBV7-9
clone_size: -
j_call: TRBJ2-7
cdr3_aa: CASSLGGDASYEQYF
cdr3_nt: TGTGCCAGCAGCCTAGGGGGGGATGCCTCCTACGAGCAGTACTTC

d_call: -
v_call: TRBV27
clone_size: -
j_call: TRBJ2-1
cdr3_aa: CATTGWGSYNEQFF
cdr3_nt: TGTGCCACCACGGGATGGGGCTCCTACAATGAGCAGTTCTTC